The present T cell receptor (beta chain) was sequenced within a study of blood T cells in healthy people across ages. The J segment lost 4 bases and the V segment lost 4 bases, leaving 9 bases of the junction unmatched. The CDR3 sequence is 16 residues long. The germline CDR1 and CDR2 sequences are SGHAT and FQNNGV. Alongside a J-beta primer mix, a sample-barcoded 5' primer served in a second PCR lasting about 7 to 11 cycles. TCRdb redid the calling of the 5' RACE reads with MiXCR, one entry per CDR3 protein. Of over 1,300,000 distinct CDR3 sequences listed, roughly 60% are singletons. Sequencing used blood. The J gene is TRBJ2-5, the V gene TRBV11-2, with 10 bases that match TRBD1. The receptor's source is a man aged 18 to 35 in good health. The CDR3 DNA follows: TGTGCCAGCAGCTCTCTCAGGACAGGGGGGAGAGAGACCCAGTACTTC. Amino acid sequence: CASSSLRTGGRETQYF.